Below are 22 T cell receptor beta chains sequenced from a single sample in a study of shared clonotypes between healthy human individuals. Some clones are missing from TCRdb's copy, which holds only in-frame ones; the method was immunoSEQ multiplex PCR. Seen here are roughly 380,000 clones, about 96% observed once, and the top ten hold about 0.32%. Input material: memory CD8+ T cells sorted from blood. Stated subset: CD45RO+ cells pooled with CCR7-negative TemRA cells. Receptors were obtained from a man aged 30 to 39 in good health.

This clone was seen just once. J is TRBJ2-3 and V is TRBV5-4; perhaps D is TRBD1 or TRBD2 (5 bases each). V shed 5 bases and J shed 1 base, with 17 bases lying between them. The CDR3 extends over 16 amino acids. CDR1 is SGHNT, CDR2 YYREEE, per germline (reference sequence). CDR3 bases: TGTGCCAGCAGACCGGGCTCGGGGCGGGGCACAGATACGCAGTATTTT. It yields the protein CASRPGSGRGTDTQYF.

This clone occurred a few times. DNA for the CDR3: TGTGCCAGCAGCCCCGGGACTCATATCATGGGGGAGCTGTTTTTT. This codes for CASSPGTHIMGELFF. The chain has TRBV11-3 and TRBJ2-2, with D tentatively TRBD2 (6 bases). The CDR3 spans 15 residues. Per the germline V gene, CDR1 is SGHNT and CDR2 is YENEEA. The V end was cut by 5 bases, the J end by 8 bases, with 18 bases between.

J is TRBJ2-1 and V is TRBV10-2, with TRBD2 matching over 11 bases. The germline V gene has CDR1 WSHSY and CDR2 SAAADI. This CDR3 comprises 16 residues. With V trimmed by 7 bases and J by 3 bases, 8 bases remained unmatched. CDR3 sequence: CASTGTGTSGYNEQFF. CDR3 DNA: TGCGCCAGCACCGGAACCGGGACTAGCGGCTACAATGAGCAGTTCTTC.

DNA of the CDR3: TGCGCCAGCAGCTTGACTAGGAACACCGGGGAGCTGTTTTTT. Its translation: CASSLTRNTGELFF. V is TRBV5-1 and J is TRBJ2-2, with D perhaps matching TRBD2 (5 bases). This CDR3 comprises 14 residues. In germline, CDR1 is SGHRS, CDR2 YFSETQ. V gave up 1 base and J gave up 1 base, with 5 bases separating them.

The chain has TRBV20-1 and TRBJ1-2; no definite D call. The CDR3 length is 10 residues. Trimming removed 8 bases from V and 4 bases from J, with 8 bases in between. Germline V lookup: CDR1 DFQATT, CDR2 SNEGSKA (reference sequence). CDR3 in DNA: TGCAGTCCCGGGCCCTATGGCTACACCTTC. It codes for CSPGPYGYTF.

This chain connects TRBV19 to TRBJ2-1; 9 bases map to TRBD1. CDR1 and CDR2 from the germline V gene are LNHDA and SQIVND (reference sequence). V shed 5 bases and J 9 bases; nucleotides not matched to a gene: 8. CDR3 length: 14 residues. The CDR3 loop reads CASSHRDRVSEQFF. CDR3 bases: TGTGCCAGTAGTCACCGGGACAGGGTCAGTGAGCAGTTCTTC. Full variable domain (remainder filled in from reference TRBV19 and TRBJ2-1): DGGITQSPKYLFRKEGQNVTLSCEQNLNHDAMYWYRQDPGQGLRLIYYSQIVNDFQKGDIAEGYSVSREKKESFPLTVTSAQKNPTAFYLCASSHRDRVSEQFFGPGTRLTVL.

This chain joins TRBV4-1 and TRBJ2-2; TRBD1 aligns across 8 bases. Germline CDR1 is MGHRA and CDR2 is YSYEKL. The CDR3 has 16 residues. Trimming at V came to 4 bases and at J to 3 bases, leaving 7 bases not matched to a gene. CDR3 sequence: CASSLRQGMYTGELFF. The CDR3 region has the DNA TGCGCCAGCAGCCTTCGACAGGGGATGTACACCGGGGAGCTGTTTTTT.

This chain uses TRBV11-2 with TRBJ1-4; D is perhaps TRBD1 (5 bases). From germline, CDR1 is SGHAT and CDR2 FQNNGV. V lost 5 bases to trimming and J lost 5 bases, with 12 bases between them. This CDR3 contains 14 residues. The CDR3 protein is CASSGGIRNEKLFF. The CDR3 DNA sequence: TGTGCCAGCAGCGGGGGGATAAGGAATGAAAAACTGTTTTTT. Supplemented by reference TRBV11-2 and TRBJ1-4, the full variable domain reads EAGVAQSPRYKIIEKRQSVAFWCNPISGHATLYWYQQILGQGPKLLIQFQNNGVVDDSQLPKDRFSAERLKGVDSTLKIQPAKLEDSAVYLCASSGGIRNEKLFFGSGTQLSVL.

V gene TRBV6-1 combines with J gene TRBJ2-3, with TRBD2 matching over 8 bases. CDR3 length equals 15 residues. Germline-derived CDR1 and CDR2 are MNHNS and SASEGT. V lost 7 bases and J lost 3; bases outside the gene matches: 9. The CDR3 spells CASNRERGRTDTQYF. The CDR3 nucleotides read TGTGCCAGCAACCGAGAGCGGGGGAGGACAGATACGCAGTATTTT.

The CDR3 reads CASSFRGRAPDTQYF. CDR3 sequence (DNA): TGTGCCAGCAGCTTTCGCGGGAGGGCCCCAGATACGCAGTATTTT. V and J are TRBV11-2 and TRBJ2-3; 9 nucleotides match TRBD2. Germline V gives CDR1 SGHAT, CDR2 FQNNGV. Trimming at V came to 3 bases and at J to 4 bases, leaving 5 bases not matched to a gene. This CDR3 is 15 amino acids long.

This clone was counted a few times. The CDR3 sequence is CASSSGTGGEQYF. Here the CDR3 DNA reads TGCGCCAGCAGCTCCGGGACAGGGGGCGAGCAGTACTTC. The V and J genes are TRBV5-1 and TRBJ2-7; 11 bases are shared with TRBD1. There are 13 residues in the CDR3. V lost 3 bases, J lost 6 bases, and 2 bases stayed unmatched. Per germline, CDR1 SGHRS and CDR2 YFSETQ.

Remarks on this clone: This clone may be a read error of a much larger clone one base away. The sample has other DNA sequences that encode this CDR3 too. The CDR3 is CASSLVSYEQYF. The DNA for the CDR3 is TGTGCCAGCAGTTTGGTCTCCTACGAGCAGTACTTC. The genes are TRBV28 and TRBJ2-7, with D unclear. Per the germline V gene, CDR1 is MDHEN and CDR2 is SYDVKM. The CDR3 loop spans 12 amino acids. V was pared by 3 bases and J by 0 bases, with 3 bases between.

CDR3 loop: CATWDGSSYEQYF. CDR3 DNA sequence: TGTGCCACCTGGGACGGGAGCTCCTACGAGCAGTACTTC. The chain recombines TRBV19 with TRBJ2-7, with D tentatively TRBD2 (6 bases). Germline V gives CDR1 LNHDA, CDR2 SQIVND (reference sequence). The CDR3 loop spans 13 amino acids. V lost 10 bases and J lost 0, with 13 bases in between.

The rearrangement joins TRBV28 to TRBJ2-7; the match to TRBD2 covers 11 bases. Trimming at V came to 6 bases and at J to 1 base, leaving 5 bases not matched to a gene. Germline CDR1 reads MDHEN; CDR2 reads SYDVKM. The CDR3 is 15 amino acids. The CDR3 is CASRLAGGDSYEQYF. For the CDR3, the DNA is TGTGCCAGCAGGTTAGCGGGAGGGGATTCCTACGAGCAGTACTTC.

V is TRBV7-3 and J is TRBJ2-1, with D perhaps TRBD2 (6 bases). Germline loops: CDR1 SGHTA, CDR2 FQGTGA. With 2 bases removed from V and 7 bases from J, the gap between germline ends came to 18 bases. The CDR3 covers 16 residues. The CDR3 sequence is CASSLRGRREGNEQFF. The CDR3 DNA follows: TGTGCCAGCAGCTTACGGGGCAGGCGGGAAGGGAATGAGCAGTTCTTC. The whole variable domain, remainder taken from reference TRBV7-3 and TRBJ2-1, is GAGVSQTPSNKVTEKGKYVELRCDPISGHTALYWYRQSLGQGPEFLIYFQGTGAADDSGLPNDRFFAVRPEGSVSTLKIQRTERGDSAVYLCASSLRGRREGNEQFFGPGTRLTVL.

Note on this clone: Other DNA sequences from this sample encode an identical CDR3 as well. The gene calls are TRBV19 and TRBJ2-7; TRBD2 agrees at 8 bases. This CDR3 contains 14 residues. Germline V gives CDR1 LNHDA, CDR2 SQIVND (reference sequence). The V segment lost 2 bases and the J segment 3 bases; nucleotides outside the gene matches: 3. CDR3 DNA sequence: TGTGCCAGTAGTATATCAAGCGGGAGCTACGAGCAGTACTTC. Translating gives CASSISSGSYEQYF.

The chain links TRBV10-3 to TRBJ1-1; 8 bases are shared with TRBD1. Losses at the gene ends were 10 bases for V and 3 bases for J; bases not matched to a gene: 1. The CDR3 extends over 11 amino acids. Per the germline V gene, CDR1 is ENHRY and CDR2 is SYGVKD. The CDR3 DNA reads as TGTGCCACGACAGGGGACACTGAAGCTTTCTTT. It yields the protein CATTGDTEAFF.

This clone showed up just once. The rearrangement joins TRBV20-1 to TRBJ2-7; unclear D gene. The V end lost 4 bases, the J end lost 9 bases, and 10 bases lay between the germline ends. The CDR3 has 10 residues. Germline CDR1 and CDR2: DFQATT and SNEGSKA (reference sequence). The CDR3 bases are TGCAGTGCTACCCACTTCACGCAGTACTTC. Protein sequence: CSATHFTQYF.

This chain connects TRBV7-8 to TRBJ2-2, with 8 bases that match TRBD1. Germline CDR1 is SGHVS and CDR2 is FQNEAQ. The V gene end was trimmed by 3 bases and the J gene end by 0 bases; junction bases not matched to a gene: 3. CDR3 length: 16 residues. CDR3 sequence (DNA): TGTGCCAGCAGCTTTCGGACAGGGCCGAACACCGGGGAGCTGTTTTTT. This translates into CASSFRTGPNTGELFF.

In this sample, this clone turned up a few times. The chain carries TRBV9 and TRBJ1-3; D gene unclear. Germline V gene data show CDR1 as SGDLS and CDR2 as YYNGEE. V lost 5 bases, J lost 0 bases, and 12 bases lay in between. The CDR3 loop spans 15 amino acids. The CDR3: CASSQGRFSGNTIYF. Here the CDR3 DNA reads TGTGCCAGCAGTCAAGGACGTTTCTCTGGAAACACCATATATTTT.

This rearrangement joins TRBV19 to TRBJ1-2; D gene uncertain. V was trimmed by 6 bases and J by 2 bases, leaving 13 bases between them. The CDR3 is 14 residues long. CDR1 LNHDA and CDR2 SQIVND come from the germline V gene (reference sequence). Here the CDR3 DNA reads TGTGCCAGTAGGAAGAGTGGTCTCAACTATGGCTACACCTTC. This sequence encodes CASRKSGLNYGYTF.

The gene calls are TRBV28 and TRBJ2-7; 9 positions agree with TRBD1. Trimming took 9 bases from V and 1 from J; bases not matched to a gene: 13. There are 16 residues in the CDR3. From germline, CDR1 is MDHEN and CDR2 SYDVKM. CDR3: CASVRFLGTGSYEQYF. The CDR3 nucleotides read TGTGCCAGTGTTCGCTTTCTCGGGACAGGGTCCTACGAGCAGTACTTC.